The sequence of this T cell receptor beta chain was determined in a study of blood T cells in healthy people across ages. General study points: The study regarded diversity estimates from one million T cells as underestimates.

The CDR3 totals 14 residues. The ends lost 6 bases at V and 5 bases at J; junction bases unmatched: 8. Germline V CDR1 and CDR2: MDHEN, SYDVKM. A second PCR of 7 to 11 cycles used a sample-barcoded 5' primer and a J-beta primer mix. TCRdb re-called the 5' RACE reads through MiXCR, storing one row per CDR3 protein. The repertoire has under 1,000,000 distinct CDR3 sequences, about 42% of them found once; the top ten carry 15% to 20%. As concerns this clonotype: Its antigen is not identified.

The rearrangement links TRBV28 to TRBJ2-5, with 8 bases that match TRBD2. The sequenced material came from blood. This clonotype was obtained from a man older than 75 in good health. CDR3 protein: CASSLGGVLETQYF. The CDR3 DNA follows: TGTGCCAGCAGCCTCGGGGGGGTATTGGAGACCCAGTACTTC. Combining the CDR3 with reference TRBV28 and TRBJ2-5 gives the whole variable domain DVKVTQSSRYLVKRTGEKVFLECVQDMDHENMFWYRQDPGLGLRLIYFSYDVKMKEKGDIPEGYSVSREKKERFSLILESASTNQTSMYLCASSLGGVLETQYFGPGTRLLVL.